The source of this T cell receptor (beta chain) is a study of type 1 and type 2 diabetes patients. The CDR3 is 13 amino acids. V was pared by 6 bases and J by 8 bases, with 8 bases of the junction left unmatched. Looked up from germline, CDR1 is MDHEN and CDR2 is SYDVKM. Amplification started from genomic DNA. The TCR beta CDR3 region was amplified using 30 forward and 13 reverse primers. TCRdb processed the multiplex PCR reads anew with MiXCR; each CDR3 protein has one entry. The sample includes about 250,000 distinct CDR3 sequences, around 47% of them seen just once. This clonotype was observed a handful of times.

The TCR originated in a young man with type 2 diabetes. Sequencing was done on a sample of peripheral blood mononuclear cells (PBMCs). V and J are TRBV28 and TRBJ1-2; the match to TRBD1 covers 8 bases. CDR3 sequence (DNA): TGTGCCAGCAGGTCGACAGGGGCTAGCGGCTACACCTTC. As protein: CASRSTGASGYTF.